The source of this TCR beta chain is a study of monozygotic twins with inflammatory bowel disease. There are 15 residues in the CDR3. Germline V lookup: CDR1 MNHNS, CDR2 SASEGT. TCRdb reprocessed the 5' RACE reads, keeping one entry per CDR3 protein, no DNA. This specimen shows roughly 150,000 distinct CDR3 sequences; the ten leading clones hold roughly 1.2%. This sequence originates from a human donor with ulcerative colitis or Crohn's disease, or a healthy co-twin of an affected twin (not recorded which). The rearrangement links TRBV6-1 to TRBJ2-1; the D call from TCRdb, TRBD1, cannot be confirmed without DNA. The specimen sequenced was blood. CDR3 region: CASSRLLGSYNEQFF.